This entry features one T cell receptor (beta chain) sequence. The entry originates in a study of CD8 T cells in Susac syndrome. CDR1 and CDR2 (germline): LGHNA, YNFKEQ. Trimming took off 0 bases at V and 6 bases at J, with 6 bases between the two ends. The CDR3 extends over 13 amino acids. It was with random hexamers that 0.5 to 1 ug RNA was reverse transcribed. Amplification of TCR beta CDR3 spanned 54 Vbeta and 13 Jbeta via immunoSEQ multiplex PCR. Each CDR3 protein gets one entry after TCRdb re-called the immunoSEQ multiplex PCR reads with MiXCR. The sample includes hundreds of thousands of distinct CDR3 sequences, less than 95% of them seen just once.

Sample: CD4+ T cells from PBMCs. This TCR came from a human donor with Susac syndrome. This rearrangement joins TRBV4-2 to TRBJ1-5; D not resolved. The CDR3 here is CASSQDIGQPQHF. CDR3 coding DNA: TGTGCCAGCAGCCAAGATATCGGTCAGCCCCAGCATTTT.